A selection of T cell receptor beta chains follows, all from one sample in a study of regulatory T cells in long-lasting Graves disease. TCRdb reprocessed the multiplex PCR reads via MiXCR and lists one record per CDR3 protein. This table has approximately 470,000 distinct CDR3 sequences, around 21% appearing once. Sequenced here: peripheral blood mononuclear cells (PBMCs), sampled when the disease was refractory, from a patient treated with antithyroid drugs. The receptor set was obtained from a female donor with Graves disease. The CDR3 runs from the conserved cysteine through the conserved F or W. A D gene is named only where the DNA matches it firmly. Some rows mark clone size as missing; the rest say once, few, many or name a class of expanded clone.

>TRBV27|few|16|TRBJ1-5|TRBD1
TGTGCCAGCAGGGGAGGGGGACAGTCGCCCCATCAGCCCCAGCATTTT
CASRGGGQSPHQPQHF
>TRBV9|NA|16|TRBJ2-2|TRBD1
TGTGCCAGCAGCCACCGGACAGGGGGGTCTACCGGGGAGCTGTTTTTT
CASSHRTGGSTGELFF
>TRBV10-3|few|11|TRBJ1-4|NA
TGTGCCACGGGGAGTTATGAAAAACTGTTTTTT
CATGSYEKLFF
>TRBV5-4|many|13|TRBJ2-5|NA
TGTGCCAGCAGTACAGCGTCCAGGGAGACCCAGTACTTC
CASSTASRETQYF
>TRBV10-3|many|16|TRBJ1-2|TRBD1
TGTGCCATCAGTGAGACCCAGGGGGCTCGTAACTATGGCTACACCTTC
CAISETQGARNYGYTF
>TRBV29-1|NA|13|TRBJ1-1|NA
TGCAGCGTTGAAGGCGGTACGGACACTGAAGCTTTCTTT
CSVEGGTDTEAFF
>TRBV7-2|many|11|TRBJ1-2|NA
TGTGCCAGCAGCCCCGGGTCCGGCTACACCTTC
CASSPGSGYTF
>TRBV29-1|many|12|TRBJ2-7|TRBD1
TGCAGCGTTCCAACAGGGGCTGGCGAGCAGTACTTC
CSVPTGAGEQYF
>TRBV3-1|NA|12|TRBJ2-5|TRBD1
TGTGCCAGCGAGGACAGGGAGGAGACCCAGTACTTC
CASEDREETQYF
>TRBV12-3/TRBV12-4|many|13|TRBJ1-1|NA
TGTGCCAGCACCACACACAGGAACACTGAAGCTTTCTTT
CASTTHRNTEAFF
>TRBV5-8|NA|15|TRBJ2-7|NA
TGTGCCAGCTGGTCGAGGCAGGGATGGTCGTACGAGCAGTACTTC
CASWSRQGWSYEQYF
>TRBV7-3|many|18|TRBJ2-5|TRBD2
TGTGCCAGCAGCCCCGACCTAGCGGGAGGGCGGGATGCCGAGACCCAGTACTTC
CASSPDLAGGRDAETQYF
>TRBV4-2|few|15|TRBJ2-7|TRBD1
TGTGCCAGCAGCCTTACTGGACAGGGGGTTGACGAGCAGTACTTC
CASSLTGQGVDEQYF
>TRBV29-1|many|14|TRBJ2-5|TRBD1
TGCAGCGCAGAAACGGGACAGGGGCTGGAGACCCAGTACTTC
CSAETGQGLETQYF
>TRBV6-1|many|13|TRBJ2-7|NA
TGTGCCAGCAGCGCCGGGACATGGAACGAGCAGTACTTC
CASSAGTWNEQYF
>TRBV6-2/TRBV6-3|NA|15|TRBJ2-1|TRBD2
TGTGCCAGCAGTGAAGCGGGGGCCCTCGGCAATGAGCAGTTCTTC
CASSEAGALGNEQFF
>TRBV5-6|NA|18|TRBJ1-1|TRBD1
TGTGCCAGCAGCTTATTAAGTCAGGGACAGCTCATGAACACTGAAGCTTTCTTT
CASSLLSQGQLMNTEAFF
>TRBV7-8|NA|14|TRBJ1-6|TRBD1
TGTTCCAGCAGCTTGGACAGGGGTAATTCACCCCTCCACTTT
CSSSLDRGNSPLHF
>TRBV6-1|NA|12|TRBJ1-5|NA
TGTGCCAGCACACCGGGAGTACAGCCCCAGCATTTT
CASTPGVQPQHF
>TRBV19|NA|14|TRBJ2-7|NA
TGTGCCAGTAGTCTTCTATTGGGCTCCTACGAGCAGTACTTC
CASSLLLGSYEQYF
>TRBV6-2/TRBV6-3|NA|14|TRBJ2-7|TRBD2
TGTGCCAGCAGTTACGGCGGGGGTGACTACGAGCAGTACTTC
CASSYGGGDYEQYF
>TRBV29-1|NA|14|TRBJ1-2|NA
TGCAGCGTTGGGGACACCACCCTTGCAGGAGGCTACACCTTC
CSVGDTTLAGGYTF
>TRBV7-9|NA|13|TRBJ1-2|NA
TGTGCCAGCAGCAAAATTGGGGGCTTGGGCTACACCTTC
CASSKIGGLGYTF
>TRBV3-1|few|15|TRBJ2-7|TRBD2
TGTGCCAGCAGCCCGGGGACTAGCCAAGTCATCGAGCAGTACTTC
CASSPGTSQVIEQYF
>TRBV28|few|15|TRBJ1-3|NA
TGTGCCAGCAGTACGTCAGGGCAGTCTGGAAACACCATATATTTT
CASSTSGQSGNTIYF
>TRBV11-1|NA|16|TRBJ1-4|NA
TGTGCCAGCAGCTTAGTGGCAGCTGCAACTAATGAAAAACTGTTTTTT
CASSLVAAATNEKLFF
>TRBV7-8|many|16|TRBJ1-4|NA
TGTGCCAGCAGCCGAGATCGGCCTACAAGCCTTGAAAAACTGTTTTTT
CASSRDRPTSLEKLFF
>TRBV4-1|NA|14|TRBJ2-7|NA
TGCGCCAGCAGCCTGGACGACGGTGCCTACGAGCAGTACTTC
CASSLDDGAYEQYF
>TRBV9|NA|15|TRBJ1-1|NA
TGTGCCAGCAGCGTAGATTCAGGGATGAACACTGAAGCTTTCTTT
CASSVDSGMNTEAFF
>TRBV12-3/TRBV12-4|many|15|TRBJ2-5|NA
TGTGCCAGCAGGGAAGAAGGACTTCTCGCGGAGACCCAGTACTTC
CASREEGLLAETQYF
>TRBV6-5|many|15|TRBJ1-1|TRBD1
TGTGCCAGCAGTTTGGACAGGGGTGTGGACACTGAAGCTTTCTTT
CASSLDRGVDTEAFF
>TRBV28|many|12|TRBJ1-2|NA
TGTGCCAGCAGTTTGAGTTTGGGAGGCTACACCTTC
CASSLSLGGYTF
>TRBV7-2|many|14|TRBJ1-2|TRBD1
TGTGCCAGCAGTTCAGGACAGGGGGTTTCGGGCTACACCTTC
CASSSGQGVSGYTF
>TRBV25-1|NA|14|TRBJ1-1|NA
TGTGCCAGCAGTCCAACCCGAAGAAGCACTGAAGCTTTCTTT
CASSPTRRSTEAFF
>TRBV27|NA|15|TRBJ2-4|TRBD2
TGTGCCAGCAGTGCCCCGGCGGGGGTTAGAAACATTCAGTACTTC
CASSAPAGVRNIQYF